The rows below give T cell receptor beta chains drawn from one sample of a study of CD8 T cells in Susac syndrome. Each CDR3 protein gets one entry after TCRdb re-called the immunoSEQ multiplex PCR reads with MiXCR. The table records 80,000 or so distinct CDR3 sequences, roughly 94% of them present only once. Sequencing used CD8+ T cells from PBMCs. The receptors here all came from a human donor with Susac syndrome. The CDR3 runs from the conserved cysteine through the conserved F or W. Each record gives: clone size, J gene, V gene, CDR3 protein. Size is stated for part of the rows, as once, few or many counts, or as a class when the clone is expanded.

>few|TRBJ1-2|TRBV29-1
CSVEEPDKSYGYTF
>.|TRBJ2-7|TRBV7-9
CASSLRGKYEQYF
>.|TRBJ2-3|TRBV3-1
CASSQGAPDTQYF
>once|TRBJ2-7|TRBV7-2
CASSQAGGRYEQYF
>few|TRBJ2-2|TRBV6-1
CASSLLAGVTGELFF
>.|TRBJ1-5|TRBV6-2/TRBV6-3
CASRTGGNNQPQHF
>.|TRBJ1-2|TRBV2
CASSEWGGNNYGYTF
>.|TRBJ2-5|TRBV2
CASSFSEALRTQYF
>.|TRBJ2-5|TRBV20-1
CSARSGGSEVTQYF
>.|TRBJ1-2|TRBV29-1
CSVEDQQGVANYGYTF
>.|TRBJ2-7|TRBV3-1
CASSQAPRQGRNEQYF
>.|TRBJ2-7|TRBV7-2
CASSPSLLSYEQYF
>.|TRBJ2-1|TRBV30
CAWSEGLANEQFF
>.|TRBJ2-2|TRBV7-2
CASSLRLAGETGELFF
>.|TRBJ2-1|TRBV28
CASSFAATSYNEQFF
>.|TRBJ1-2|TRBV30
CAWRTGGNDGYTF
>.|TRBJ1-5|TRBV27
CASRSPRLNQPQHF
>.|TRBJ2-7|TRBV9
CASSVGGGEQYF
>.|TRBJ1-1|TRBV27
CASRDRGRGTEAFF
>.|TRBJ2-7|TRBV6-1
CASSETNFYEQYF
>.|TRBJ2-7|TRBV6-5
CASSYSPSGGNREQYF
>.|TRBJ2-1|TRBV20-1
CSAFSTGRGNEQFF
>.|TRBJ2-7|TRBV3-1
CASSQDGVEQYF
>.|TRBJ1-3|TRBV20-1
CSAQGQGVRVSGNTIYF
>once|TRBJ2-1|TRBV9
CASSAGTGAVGEQFF
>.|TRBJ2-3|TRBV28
CASSPTRTGTGTDTQYF
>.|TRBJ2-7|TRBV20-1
CSAPARRGVYEQYF
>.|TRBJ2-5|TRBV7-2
CASSPWRGSAETQYF
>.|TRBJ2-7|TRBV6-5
CASSYSGVDEQYF
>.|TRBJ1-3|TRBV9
CASSVSGPSGNTIYF
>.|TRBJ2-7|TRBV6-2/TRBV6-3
CASSISSEQYF
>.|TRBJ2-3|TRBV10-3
CAISEDSYTDTQYF
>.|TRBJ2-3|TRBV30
CAWGEGIASTDTQYF
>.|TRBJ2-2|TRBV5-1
CASSSTGAPANTGELFF
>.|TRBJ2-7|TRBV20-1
CSAPNRDSYEQYF
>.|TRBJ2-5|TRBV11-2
CASSSPTGGTRETQYF
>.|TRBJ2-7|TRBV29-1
CSVPRTGTSYEQYF
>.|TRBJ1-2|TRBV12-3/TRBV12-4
CASSFSQGAGYGYTF
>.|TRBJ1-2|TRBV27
CASSYTGNYGYTF
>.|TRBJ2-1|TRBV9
CASSYNEQFF
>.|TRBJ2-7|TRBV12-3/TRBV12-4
CASSLAGASEQYF
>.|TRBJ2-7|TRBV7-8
CASSLRGPGYEQYF
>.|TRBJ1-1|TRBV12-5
CASGGPGDPEAFF
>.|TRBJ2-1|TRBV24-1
CATSDSAARGEQFF
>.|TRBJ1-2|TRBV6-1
CADETGSGYTF
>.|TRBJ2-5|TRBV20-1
CSARGQGDSETQYF
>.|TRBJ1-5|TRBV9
CASSASGGAGQPQHF
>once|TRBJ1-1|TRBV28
CASNYPGLKAFF
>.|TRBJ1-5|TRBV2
CASRFTDRETGDNQPQHF
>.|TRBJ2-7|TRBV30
CAWREGHGYEQYF
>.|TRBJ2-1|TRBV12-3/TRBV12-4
CASSLDGGDSSYNEQFF
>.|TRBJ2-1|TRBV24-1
CATSDWSGSSYNEQFF
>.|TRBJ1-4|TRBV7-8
CASSLNRDSNEKLFF
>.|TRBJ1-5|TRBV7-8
CASSSYRDSNQPQHF
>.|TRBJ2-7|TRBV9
CASSVAGLGQYF